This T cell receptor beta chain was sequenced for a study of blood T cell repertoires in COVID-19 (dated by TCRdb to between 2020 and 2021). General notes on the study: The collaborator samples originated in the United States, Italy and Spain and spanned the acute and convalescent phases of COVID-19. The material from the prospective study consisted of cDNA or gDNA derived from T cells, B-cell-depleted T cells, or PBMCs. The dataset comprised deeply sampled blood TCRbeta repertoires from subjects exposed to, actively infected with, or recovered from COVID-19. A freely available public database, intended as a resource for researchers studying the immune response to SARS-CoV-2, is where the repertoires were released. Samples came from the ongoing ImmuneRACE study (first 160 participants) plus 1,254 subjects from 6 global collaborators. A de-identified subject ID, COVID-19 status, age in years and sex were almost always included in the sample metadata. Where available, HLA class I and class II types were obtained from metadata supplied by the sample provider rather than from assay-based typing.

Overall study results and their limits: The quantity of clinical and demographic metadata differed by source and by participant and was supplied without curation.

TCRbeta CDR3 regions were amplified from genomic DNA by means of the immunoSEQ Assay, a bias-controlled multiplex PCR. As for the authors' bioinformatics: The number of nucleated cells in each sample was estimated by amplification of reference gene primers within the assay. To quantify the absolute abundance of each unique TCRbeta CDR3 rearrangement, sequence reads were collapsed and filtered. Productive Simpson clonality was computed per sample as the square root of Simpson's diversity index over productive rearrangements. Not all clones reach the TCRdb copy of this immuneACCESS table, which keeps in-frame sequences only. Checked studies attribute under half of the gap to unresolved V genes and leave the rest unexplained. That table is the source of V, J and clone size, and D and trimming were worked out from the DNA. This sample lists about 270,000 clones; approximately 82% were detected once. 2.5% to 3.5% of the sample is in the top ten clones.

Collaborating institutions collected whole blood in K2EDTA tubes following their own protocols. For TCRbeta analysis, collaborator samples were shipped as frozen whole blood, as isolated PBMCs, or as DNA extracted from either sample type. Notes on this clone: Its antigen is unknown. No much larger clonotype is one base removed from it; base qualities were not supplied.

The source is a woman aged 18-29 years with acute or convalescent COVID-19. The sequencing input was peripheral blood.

The DNA sequence follows: TGTGCCAGCAGTTTATCCACAGTGGATTACAATGAGCAGTTCTTC. It is translated as CASSLSTVDYNEQFF. The chain joins TRBV27 to TRBJ2-1, with no D gene named confidently. CDR1 MNHEY and CDR2 SMNVEV are derived from the germline V gene (reference sequence). Taken from cysteine to phenylalanine, the CDR3 has 15 residues. The retained sequence is limited to the CDR3, 45 bases, with the frame set at the first base. Relative to germline, V is 0 bases shorter and J is 4 bases shorter, with 10 bases between their ends.